The 29 T cell receptor beta chains below come from one sample, sequenced in a study of OX40 agonist ivuxolimab in advanced cancers. Generated by immunoSEQ multiplex PCR, the TCRdb table keeps only in-frame clones and is missing some. In the table there are some 12,000 clones, over 75% of which are singletons. The sequenced sample was CD4+ or CD8+ T cells sorted from blood, obtained in a trial of the OX40 agonist ivuxolimab. The receptor set was obtained from an adult with an advanced solid tumor such as melanoma, head and neck, liver or kidney cancer.

The V and J genes are TRBV6-6 and TRBJ2-7, with TRBD1 matching 11 bases. This CDR3 is built from 14 residues. CDR1 and CDR2 from the germline V gene are MNHNY and SVGAGI (reference sequence). After removal of 4 bases from V and 3 bases from J, the junction contained 2 bases not matched to a gene. This chain's CDR3 is CASSWGTGGYEQYF. The CDR3 bases are TGTGCCAGCAGTTGGGGGACAGGGGGCTACGAGCAGTACTTC.

The V gene is TRBV10-2, the J gene TRBJ1-2; TRBD1 aligns across 10 bases. The CDR3 contains 16 residues. Per germline, CDR1 WSHSY and CDR2 SAAADI. V gave up 0 bases and J gave up 5 bases; unmatched junction bases: 6. The CDR3 DNA reads as TGCGCCAGCAGTGAGTCGGCCGGGACAGGGGTATATGGCTACACCTTC. Encoded protein: CASSESAGTGVYGYTF.

This chain connects TRBV5-1 to TRBJ2-5; 14 positions match TRBD2. V trimming: 4 bases; J trimming: 5 bases; junction bases outside the gene matches: 4. This CDR3 region has 15 residues. CDR1 and CDR2 from the germline V gene are SGHRS and YFSETQ. In DNA, the CDR3 is TGCGCCAGCAGCCGGGGACTAGCGGGAGTTGAGACCCAGTACTTC. Translation: CASSRGLAGVETQYF.

This chain links TRBV27 with TRBJ1-4; the D is unclear. The V gene lost 2 bases and the J gene lost 8 bases, with 9 bases spanning the gap. The CDR3 covers 13 residues. CDR1 and CDR2 (germline): MNHEY, SMNVEV (reference sequence). CDR3 nucleotide sequence: TGTGCCAGCAGTTTAAACAGAAGGGAAAAACTGTTTTTT. Translating it yields CASSLNRREKLFF.

The CDR3, as DNA: TGTGCCAGCAGCTTAGAATCAGGGACAGGGCTCTCCTACGAGCAGTACTTC. Protein product: CASSLESGTGLSYEQYF. This chain joins TRBV7-9 and TRBJ2-7; the match to TRBD1 covers 9 bases. Germline CDR1 reads SEHNR; CDR2 reads FQNEAQ (reference sequence). The CDR3 is made up of 17 amino acids. The ends lost 1 base at V and 0 bases at J; junction bases unmatched: 7.

Only a few counts were recorded for this clone. This chain connects TRBV19 to TRBJ1-2; 7 positions match TRBD1. Germline V gives CDR1 LNHDA, CDR2 SQIVND (reference sequence). The V segment lost 4 bases and the J segment 5 bases; nucleotides outside the gene matches: 7. The CDR3 contains 14 residues. The CDR3 region has the DNA TGTGCCAGTAGTACCTGGACAGGTGAATATGGCTACACCTTC. Its protein product is CASSTWTGEYGYTF.

This clone was seen only a few times. This chain uses TRBV5-4 with TRBJ2-3; 7 bases fit TRBD2. CDR1 and CDR2 (germline): SGHNT, YYREEE (reference sequence). The trim removed 5 bases at V and 2 bases at J, leaving 8 bases unmatched. The length of the CDR3 is 15 residues. This CDR3 is CASRPERGHTDTQYF. The CDR3 DNA reads as TGTGCCAGCAGACCAGAGCGGGGCCACACAGATACGCAGTATTTT.

V usage is TRBV13 and J usage is TRBJ1-2; D call uncertain. The CDR3 consists of 13 residues. Trimming removed 3 bases from V and 6 bases from J, with 11 bases in between. Germline CDR1 PRHDT, CDR2 FYEKMQ (reference sequence). CDR3 in DNA: TGTGCCAGCAGCTTCCCAGGCTCTGATGGCTACACCTTC. This encodes CASSFPGSDGYTF.

This clone has only one observation. In nucleotides, the CDR3 is TGTGCTAGTGGTTTAGAAGGGAGTCCTGGAAACACCATATATTTT. It is translated as CASGLEGSPGNTIYF. The V call is TRBV12-5, the J call TRBJ1-3; D gene ambiguous. Trimming cost V 3 bases and J 2 bases, with 11 bases left between them. Germline lookup yields CDR1 LGHNT and CDR2 FRNRAP. This CDR3 has 15 amino acids.

The V gene is TRBV5-3, the J gene TRBJ2-7; D could derive from TRBD1 or TRBD2 (6 bases each). Being an ORF, TRBV5-3 has a function that is uncertain. There are 16 residues in the CDR3. Trimming stripped 0 bases from V and 1 base from J, with 14 bases between. The CDR3 DNA reads TGTGCCAGAAGCTTGGGCCCGGGGGCGAGTTCCTACGAGCAGTACTTC. Amino acid sequence: CARSLGPGASSYEQYF.

Here the CDR3 DNA reads TGCGCCAGCAGCCCGTTTGTAGGGGACTATGGCTACACCTTC. Translated: CASSPFVGDYGYTF. The chain links TRBV4-1 to TRBJ1-2; perhaps TRBD1 as D (5 bases). Germline CDR1 and CDR2: MGHRA and YSYEKL. The CDR3 is 14 amino acids. V was clipped by 4 bases and J by 3 bases, with 12 bases between them.

V and J are TRBV9 and TRBJ2-1; D may be TRBD1 or TRBD2 (6 bases each). With 0 bases removed from V and 4 bases from J, the gap between germline ends came to 20 bases. Germline lookup yields CDR1 SGDLS and CDR2 YYNGEE. This CDR3 contains 18 residues. The CDR3 spells CASSVGGGAGTGYNEQFF. CDR3 bases: TGTGCCAGCAGCGTAGGAGGGGGAGCGGGTACTGGTTACAATGAGCAGTTCTTC. The variable domain in full, with the rest retrieved from reference TRBV9 and TRBJ2-1, is DSGVTQTPKHLITATGQRVTLRCSPRSGDLSVYWYQQSLDQGLQFLIQYYNGEERAKGNILERFSAQQFPDLHSELNLSSLELGDSALYFCASSVGGGAGTGYNEQFFGPGTRLTVL.

The J gene is TRBJ2-7, the V gene TRBV4-1; no reliable D call. The CDR3 is 14 residues long. The V end lost 1 base, the J end lost 2 bases, and 9 bases lay between the germline ends. Germline V gene sequence: CDR1 MGHRA, CDR2 YSYEKL. The CDR3 loop reads CASSQVSTAYEQYF. The CDR3 DNA follows: TGCGCCAGCAGCCAAGTGAGCACAGCCTACGAGCAGTACTTC.

This chain links TRBV14 with TRBJ2-7, with a possible D match to TRBD2 (7 bases). Trimming pared 6 bases from V and 3 bases from J, leaving 15 bases between. Germline V CDR1 and CDR2: SGHDN, FVKESK. This CDR3 spans 14 amino acids. The CDR3 sequence is CASSSEGGLYEQYF. The CDR3 DNA reads TGTGCCAGCAGTTCAGAGGGGGGGCTCTACGAGCAGTACTTC.

This chain connects TRBV7-9 to TRBJ2-1, with 10 bases matching TRBD1. Trimming at V came to 10 bases and at J to 6 bases, leaving 9 bases not matched to a gene. The CDR3 loop spans 14 amino acids. Looked up from germline, CDR1 is SEHNR and CDR2 is FQNEAQ (reference sequence). CDR3 sequence (DNA): TGTGCCACCACTACCGGGACAGGGGTCAATGAGCAGTTCTTC. It specifies CATTTGTGVNEQFF. Together with reference TRBV7-9 and TRBJ2-1, the CDR3 gives the full variable domain: DTGVSQNPRHKITKRGQNVTFRCDPISEHNRLYWYRQTLGQGPEFLTYFQNEAQLEKSRLLSDRFSAERPKGSFSTLEIQRTEQGDSAMYLCATTTGTGVNEQFFGPGTRLTVL.

The chain combines TRBV6-6 with TRBJ2-5, with TRBD1 as a possible D gene (6 bases). This CDR3 spans 15 amino acids. Germline CDR1 is MNHNY and CDR2 is SVGAGI (reference sequence). The V gene lost 5 bases and the J gene lost 1 base, with 14 bases spanning the gap. The CDR3 here is CASSPNMGAQETQYF. The CDR3 nucleotides are TGTGCCAGCAGTCCGAACATGGGGGCCCAAGAGACCCAGTACTTC.

The CDR3, as DNA: TGTGCCAGCTCACCACGTGACACGCCCTACGAGCAGTACTTC. This codes for CASSPRDTPYEQYF. V gene TRBV18 combines with J gene TRBJ2-7; D unresolved. Germline CDR1 KGHSH, CDR2 LQKENI. The V gene lost 1 base and the J gene lost 2 bases, with 9 bases spanning the gap. The CDR3 runs 14 residues.

The chain joins TRBV9 to TRBJ2-7, with D hard to call. In germline, CDR1 is SGDLS, CDR2 YYNGEE. The length of the CDR3 is 8 residues. V lost 5 bases, J lost 7 bases, and 1 base lay in between. Here the CDR3 DNA reads TGTGCCAGCAGAGAGCAGTACTTC. This codes for CASREQYF.

J is TRBJ1-1 and V is TRBV10-2; D may be TRBD1 (6 bases). With 6 bases removed from V and 4 bases from J, the gap between germline ends came to 12 bases. Germline V gives CDR1 WSHSY, CDR2 SAAADI. The CDR3 totals 13 residues. CDR3 bases: TGCGCCAGCAGGCCCGGGGGGCTCACTGAAGCTTTCTTT. Its protein product is CASRPGGLTEAFF.

The chain couples TRBV27 to TRBJ2-7, with D possibly matching TRBD2 (8 bases). The V end lost 3 bases, the J end lost 3 bases, and 18 bases lay between the germline ends. This CDR3 has 16 amino acids. Germline values: CDR1 MNHEY, CDR2 SMNVEV (reference sequence). The CDR3: CASSFRGGTEFYEQYF. CDR3 sequence (DNA): TGTGCCAGCAGTTTTCGGGGGGGGACAGAATTCTACGAGCAGTACTTC.

This clone has just a few counts. The V gene is TRBV7-2, the J gene TRBJ2-7; TRBD2 matches at 9 bases. Germline-derived CDR1 and CDR2 are SGHTA and FQGNSA. This CDR3 is built from 13 residues. J was trimmed by 7 bases and V by 5 bases; bases with no gene match: 6. For the CDR3, the DNA is TGTGCCAGCAGCCCAGGACTAGCGTGGGAGCAGTACTTC. It encodes CASSPGLAWEQYF. The full variable domain, rest sourced from reference TRBV7-2 and TRBJ2-7, is GAGVSQSPSNKVTEKGKDVELRCDPISGHTALYWYRQSLGQGLEFLIYFQGNSAPDKSGLPSDRFSAERTGGSVSTLTIQRTQQEDSAVYLCASSPGLAWEQYFGPGTRLTVT.

The chain is built from TRBV11-1 and TRBJ2-7; D is uncertain. The V end was cut by 3 bases, the J end by 3 bases, with 12 bases between. Germline-derived CDR1 and CDR2 are SGHAT and FQDESV (reference sequence). CDR3 length: 14 amino acids. CDR3 in DNA: TGTGCCAGCAGCTTGGTAGAGCCTGGCTACGAGCAGTACTTC. Translation: CASSLVEPGYEQYF.

This rearrangement joins TRBV27 to TRBJ1-2; a possible D gene is TRBD1 (5 bases). The CDR3 is 14 amino acids. The V end was cut by 3 bases, the J end by 0 bases, with 8 bases between. Germline-derived CDR1 and CDR2 are MNHEY and SMNVEV (reference sequence). The CDR3 sequence is CASSLEGPNYGYTF. CDR3 coding DNA: TGTGCCAGCAGTTTGGAGGGACCTAACTATGGCTACACCTTC.

V usage is TRBV28 and J usage is TRBJ1-2; D unresolved. V lost 2 bases and J 0 bases, leaving 7 bases between the germline ends. The CDR3 contains 14 residues. CDR1 and CDR2 from the germline V gene are MDHEN and SYDVKM. The CDR3 nucleotides are TGTGCCAGCAGTTTAGGCGTAGCTAACTATGGCTACACCTTC. Its translation: CASSLGVANYGYTF.

The V and J genes are TRBV9 and TRBJ1-2; no clear D. Looked up from germline, CDR1 is SGDLS and CDR2 is YYNGEE. This CDR3 spans 18 amino acids. V shed 0 bases and J shed 0 bases, with 18 bases lying between them. CDR3 loop: CASSVALGGHLANYGYTF. The CDR3 DNA follows: TGTGCCAGCAGCGTAGCTCTGGGCGGGCATTTAGCTAACTATGGCTACACCTTC.

This clone was detected only a few times. This rearrangement joins TRBV9 to TRBJ1-5; maybe TRBD1 (5 bases). The germline V gene has CDR1 SGDLS and CDR2 YYNGEE. The ends were cut back, 3 bases at V and 0 bases at J, with 10 bases in the middle. The CDR3 has 15 residues. CDR3 in amino acids: CASSATGYSNQPQHF. The CDR3 nucleotides are TGTGCCAGCAGCGCTACAGGCTATAGCAATCAGCCCCAGCATTTT.

This chain links TRBV19 with TRBJ2-7; D perhaps matches TRBD2 (5 bases). The CDR3 length is 13 residues. Between the trimmed V and J ends, which lost 2 bases and 2 bases, there was a span of 7 bases. Germline values: CDR1 LNHDA, CDR2 SQIVND (reference sequence). CDR3 bases: TGTGCCAGTAGTATAACCGGGACCTACGAGCAGTACTTC. This translates into CASSITGTYEQYF.

This clone was detected only once. This chain uses TRBV4-3 with TRBJ2-3, with TRBD2 as a possible D gene (6 bases). This CDR3 region has 16 residues. The V and J ends lost 0 bases and 2 bases respectively, with 12 bases between them. Germline CDR1 LGHNA, CDR2 YSLEER. DNA for the CDR3: TGCGCCAGCAGCCAAGATGTAGCGGAACACACAGATACGCAGTATTTT. This gives the protein CASSQDVAEHTDTQYF.

CDR3 residues: CATGQIYGYTF. The CDR3 DNA reads as TGTGCCACCGGACAAATCTATGGCTACACCTTC. The rearrangement links TRBV6-5 to TRBJ1-2, with a weak D call TRBD1 (5 bases). Trimming removed 10 bases from V and 4 bases from J, with 10 bases in between. The CDR3 contains 11 residues. Per the germline V gene, CDR1 is MNHEY and CDR2 is SVGAGI.